This is a list of T cell receptor beta chains from one sample in a study of cytomegalovirus exposure and HLA in healthy donors. Only in-frame clones appear in the TCRdb table, and some are missing; sequencing was by immunoSEQ multiplex PCR. The sample carries some 170,000 clones, around a tenth recorded once. The sequenced sample was PBMCs. The receptors were gathered from a woman aged 25 to 39 in good health and CMV-seropositive. CDR3s include the opening cysteine and the closing phenylalanine or tryptophan. A D gene is named only where the DNA matches it firmly. Expanded clones get a size class; other rows say once, few or many, or leave the size out.

D gene: TRBD2
V gene: TRBV23-1
clone size: NA
J gene: TRBJ2-7
CDR3 protein: CASTTSKVGLAKGYEQYF
CDR3 DNA: TGCGCCAGCACCACATCCAAGGTAGGACTAGCAAAGGGCTACGAGCAGTACTTC

D gene: TRBD2
V gene: TRBV6-1
clone size: NA
J gene: TRBJ2-1
CDR3 protein: CASSKGLDSYNEQFF
CDR3 DNA: TGTGCCAGCAGTAAGGGACTAGATTCCTACAATGAGCAGTTCTTC

D gene: NA
V gene: TRBV18
clone size: once
J gene: TRBJ2-3
CDR3 protein: CASSPPSLVADTQYF
CDR3 DNA: TGTGCCAGCTCACCACCTAGCCTAGTGGCAGATACGCAGTATTTT

D gene: TRBD2
V gene: TRBV5-1
clone size: few
J gene: TRBJ2-7
CDR3 protein: CASSLGLAGGFYEQYF
CDR3 DNA: TGCGCCAGCAGCTTGGGACTAGCGGGAGGCTTCTACGAGCAGTACTTC

D gene: TRBD1
V gene: TRBV19
clone size: NA
J gene: TRBJ1-5
CDR3 protein: CASSVDRVQYSNQPQHF
CDR3 DNA: TGTGCCAGTAGTGTCGACAGGGTTCAGTATAGCAATCAGCCCCAGCATTTT

D gene: TRBD1
V gene: TRBV19
clone size: few
J gene: TRBJ1-1
CDR3 protein: CASSSVSGGLSNTEAFF
CDR3 DNA: TGTGCCAGTAGTTCGGTGTCAGGGGGGTTATCGAACACTGAAGCTTTCTTT

D gene: TRBD1
V gene: TRBV30
clone size: few
J gene: TRBJ1-5
CDR3 protein: CAWKAGGSNQPQHF
CDR3 DNA: TGTGCCTGGAAGGCAGGGGGAAGCAATCAGCCCCAGCATTTT

D gene: NA
V gene: TRBV19
clone size: few
J gene: TRBJ2-4
CDR3 protein: CASGGNIQYF
CDR3 DNA: TGTGCCAGCGGAGGGAACATTCAGTACTTC

D gene: TRBD2
V gene: TRBV5-1
clone size: few
J gene: TRBJ2-1
CDR3 protein: CASSLPGLAGDNEQFF
CDR3 DNA: TGCGCCAGCAGTTTGCCGGGACTAGCGGGAGACAATGAGCAGTTCTTC

D gene: NA
V gene: TRBV15
clone size: few
J gene: TRBJ2-1
CDR3 protein: CATSSKTGRNEQFF
CDR3 DNA: TGTGCCACCAGCTCTAAGACTGGAAGAAATGAGCAGTTCTTC

D gene: NA
V gene: TRBV18
clone size: NA
J gene: TRBJ1-6
CDR3 protein: CASSPERTAYNSPLHF
CDR3 DNA: TGTGCCAGCTCACCAGAAAGGACAGCTTATAATTCACCCCTCCACTTT

D gene: TRBD1
V gene: TRBV4-1
clone size: NA
J gene: TRBJ1-6
CDR3 protein: CASSHGIQGALGISPLHF
CDR3 DNA: TGCGCCAGCAGCCACGGAATACAGGGGGCGCTGGGGATTTCACCCCTCCACTTT

D gene: TRBD2
V gene: TRBV5-1
clone size: NA
J gene: TRBJ2-5
CDR3 protein: CASSLASGIWETQYF
CDR3 DNA: TGCGCCAGCAGCTTGGCTAGCGGGATTTGGGAGACCCAGTACTTC

D gene: NA
V gene: TRBV7-9
clone size: NA
J gene: TRBJ1-1
CDR3 protein: CASSPGEKAFF
CDR3 DNA: TGTGCCAGCAGCCCGGGGGAGAAAGCTTTCTTT

D gene: NA
V gene: TRBV2
clone size: few
J gene: TRBJ2-2
CDR3 protein: CATTGTGELFF
CDR3 DNA: TGTGCCACTACGGGCACCGGGGAGCTGTTTTTT

D gene: TRBD1
V gene: TRBV7-9
clone size: NA
J gene: TRBJ1-3
CDR3 protein: CASASTKGAGNTIYF
CDR3 DNA: TGTGCCAGCGCTTCCACCAAGGGGGCCGGAAACACCATATATTTT

D gene: TRBD1
V gene: TRBV6-5
clone size: NA
J gene: TRBJ1-1
CDR3 protein: CASSYSYRGLKAFF
CDR3 DNA: TGTGCCAGCAGTTACTCGTACAGGGGGCTTAAAGCTTTCTTT

D gene: NA
V gene: TRBV11-2
clone size: NA
J gene: TRBJ2-2
CDR3 protein: CASSAASSGELFF
CDR3 DNA: TGTGCCAGCAGCGCCGCTTCCAGCGGGGAGCTGTTTTTT

D gene: NA
V gene: TRBV5-6
clone size: many
J gene: TRBJ2-3
CDR3 protein: CASSWGTYTDTQYF
CDR3 DNA: TGTGCCAGCAGCTGGGGGACTTACACAGATACGCAGTATTTT

D gene: NA
V gene: TRBV7-9
clone size: NA
J gene: TRBJ2-5
CDR3 protein: CASSLATTGGGGETQYF
CDR3 DNA: TGTGCCAGCAGCTTAGCGACTACTGGGGGAGGAGGCGAGACCCAGTACTTC

D gene: TRBD1
V gene: TRBV30
clone size: few
J gene: TRBJ1-3
CDR3 protein: CAWRQGAVGNTIYF
CDR3 DNA: TGTGCCTGGAGACAGGGGGCTGTTGGAAACACCATATATTTT

D gene: NA
V gene: TRBV25-1
clone size: NA
J gene: TRBJ2-3
CDR3 protein: CASSEEGVGRRDTQYF
CDR3 DNA: TGTGCCAGCAGTGAGGAGGGAGTCGGGCGGAGAGATACGCAGTATTTT

D gene: NA
V gene: TRBV11-2
clone size: NA
J gene: TRBJ2-1
CDR3 protein: CASSFGAGHYNEQFF
CDR3 DNA: TGTGCCAGCAGCTTTGGTGCAGGGCATTACAATGAGCAGTTCTTC

D gene: NA
V gene: TRBV4-2
clone size: few
J gene: TRBJ2-1
CDR3 protein: CASSRMEEQFF
CDR3 DNA: TGTGCCAGCAGCCGGATGGAGGAGCAGTTCTTC

D gene: NA
V gene: TRBV30
clone size: NA
J gene: TRBJ1-2
CDR3 protein: CAWSRGNQDLNYGYTF
CDR3 DNA: TGTGCCTGGAGTAGAGGGAATCAGGACCTTAACTATGGCTACACCTTC

D gene: NA
V gene: TRBV11-2
clone size: NA
J gene: TRBJ2-2
CDR3 protein: CASRSLRGQRGTGELFF
CDR3 DNA: TGTGCCAGCAGGTCATTAAGGGGTCAACGAGGAACCGGGGAGCTGTTTTTT

D gene: NA
V gene: TRBV5-1
clone size: NA
J gene: TRBJ2-3
CDR3 protein: CASGLNADTQYF
CDR3 DNA: TGCGCCAGCGGCTTGAACGCGGATACGCAGTATTTT

D gene: NA
V gene: TRBV11-3
clone size: NA
J gene: TRBJ2-4
CDR3 protein: CASSLGGENIQYF
CDR3 DNA: TGTGCCAGCAGCTTAGGGGGGGAAAACATTCAGTACTTC

D gene: TRBD2
V gene: TRBV14
clone size: few
J gene: TRBJ2-3
CDR3 protein: CASSNLIAGGYHTQYF
CDR3 DNA: TGTGCCAGCAGCAACCTCATAGCGGGGGGATATCATACGCAGTATTTT

D gene: NA
V gene: TRBV19
clone size: few
J gene: TRBJ1-1
CDR3 protein: CASSGLYTEAFF
CDR3 DNA: TGTGCCAGTAGCGGGTTGTACACTGAAGCTTTCTTT

D gene: NA
V gene: TRBV5-1
clone size: NA
J gene: TRBJ1-4
CDR3 protein: CASSPRRNEKLFF
CDR3 DNA: TGCGCCAGCAGCCCGAGGAGGAACGAAAAACTGTTTTTT

D gene: NA
V gene: TRBV6-5
clone size: NA
J gene: TRBJ2-3
CDR3 protein: CASSYTGGPSLNTQYF
CDR3 DNA: TGTGCCAGCAGTTACACCGGGGGACCTTCTTTGAATACGCAGTATTTT

D gene: NA
V gene: TRBV27
clone size: few
J gene: TRBJ1-2
CDR3 protein: CASSFSRLDGYTF
CDR3 DNA: TGTGCCAGCAGTTTTTCCAGGTTGGATGGCTACACCTTC

D gene: TRBD2
V gene: TRBV9
clone size: few
J gene: TRBJ2-3
CDR3 protein: CASSVRDYTDTQYF
CDR3 DNA: TGTGCCAGCAGCGTCCGGGACTACACAGATACGCAGTATTTT

D gene: TRBD2
V gene: TRBV5-1
clone size: few
J gene: TRBJ2-7
CDR3 protein: CASSKSGNSRYEQYF
CDR3 DNA: TGCGCCAGCAGCAAAAGCGGGAATAGTCGCTACGAGCAGTACTTC

D gene: NA
V gene: TRBV7-9
clone size: NA
J gene: TRBJ1-6
CDR3 protein: CASSLVPVSNSPLHF
CDR3 DNA: TGTGCCAGCAGCTTAGTTCCAGTCAGTAATTCACCCCTCCACTTT

D gene: TRBD1
V gene: TRBV7-9
clone size: few
J gene: TRBJ2-7
CDR3 protein: CASSPRTGGVDEQYF
CDR3 DNA: TGTGCCAGCAGCCCCCGGACAGGGGGCGTCGACGAGCAGTACTTC

D gene: TRBD1
V gene: TRBV11-2
clone size: few
J gene: TRBJ1-2
CDR3 protein: CASSTTGVYGYTF
CDR3 DNA: TGTGCCAGCAGCACTACAGGGGTCTATGGCTACACCTTC

D gene: TRBD1
V gene: TRBV6-5
clone size: NA
J gene: TRBJ2-7
CDR3 protein: CASIGTGTYEQYF
CDR3 DNA: TGTGCCAGCATCGGGACAGGGACATACGAGCAGTACTTC

D gene: NA
V gene: TRBV2
clone size: few
J gene: TRBJ2-5
CDR3 protein: CASWLVQETQYF
CDR3 DNA: TGTGCCAGCTGGCTAGTACAAGAGACCCAGTACTTC

D gene: TRBD2
V gene: TRBV5-4
clone size: NA
J gene: TRBJ2-3
CDR3 protein: CASSWGGTSADTQYF
CDR3 DNA: TGTGCCAGCAGCTGGGGGGGGACTAGCGCTGATACGCAGTATTTT

D gene: NA
V gene: TRBV6-1
clone size: few
J gene: TRBJ1-2
CDR3 protein: CASSEVAMAYGYTF
CDR3 DNA: TGTGCCAGCAGTGAAGTAGCCATGGCGTATGGCTACACCTTC

D gene: NA
V gene: TRBV19
clone size: NA
J gene: TRBJ1-5
CDR3 protein: CASNREPYSNQPQHF
CDR3 DNA: TGTGCCAGTAATAGGGAGCCGTATAGCAATCAGCCCCAGCATTTT

D gene: NA
V gene: TRBV7-9
clone size: NA
J gene: TRBJ1-5
CDR3 protein: CASSLGGGHNQPQHF
CDR3 DNA: TGTGCCAGCAGCTTAGGGGGGGGGCACAATCAGCCCCAGCATTTT

D gene: NA
V gene: TRBV6-6
clone size: few
J gene: TRBJ1-4
CDR3 protein: CASSLFREGNEKLFF
CDR3 DNA: TGTGCCAGCAGCCTTTTTCGGGAGGGAAATGAAAAACTGTTTTTT

D gene: TRBD1
V gene: TRBV9
clone size: NA
J gene: TRBJ1-1
CDR3 protein: CASSQTGGNTEAFF
CDR3 DNA: TGTGCCAGCAGCCAGACAGGGGGGAACACTGAAGCTTTCTTT

D gene: NA
V gene: TRBV27
clone size: few
J gene: TRBJ1-2
CDR3 protein: CASSFGHLYGYTF
CDR3 DNA: TGTGCCAGCAGTTTCGGACACCTCTATGGCTACACCTTC

D gene: NA
V gene: TRBV6-5
clone size: few
J gene: TRBJ1-2
CDR3 protein: CASTYAGLEGYTF
CDR3 DNA: TGTGCCAGCACCTACGCAGGGTTAGAAGGCTACACCTTC

D gene: TRBD2
V gene: TRBV27
clone size: NA
J gene: TRBJ2-7
CDR3 protein: CASSLLPSGSWYEQYF
CDR3 DNA: TGTGCCAGCAGTTTACTACCTAGCGGGAGTTGGTACGAGCAGTACTTC

D gene: TRBD1
V gene: TRBV25-1
clone size: few
J gene: TRBJ1-2
CDR3 protein: CASNLQGEADYTF
CDR3 DNA: TGTGCCAGCAACCTCCAGGGGGAAGCCGACTACACCTTC

D gene: NA
V gene: TRBV5-1
clone size: NA
J gene: TRBJ2-2
CDR3 protein: CASSPAVTLNTGELFF
CDR3 DNA: TGCGCCAGCAGCCCCGCAGTGACACTGAACACCGGGGAGCTGTTTTTT

D gene: TRBD2
V gene: TRBV4-2
clone size: few
J gene: TRBJ2-7
CDR3 protein: CASSQQRTRYHEQYF
CDR3 DNA: TGTGCCAGCAGCCAACAAAGGACTAGGTACCACGAGCAGTACTTC

D gene: NA
V gene: TRBV5-4
clone size: few
J gene: TRBJ2-3
CDR3 protein: CASSPGKIDTQYF
CDR3 DNA: TGTGCCAGCAGCCCCGGGAAAATAGATACGCAGTATTTT